Listed below are T cell receptor beta chains from one sample, sequenced in a study of cytomegalovirus exposure and HLA in healthy donors. TCRdb's table, derived via immunoSEQ multiplex PCR, lists solely in-frame clones and lacks some. This table holds approximately 150,000 clones, roughly 80% found once. Specimen: PBMCs. Every receptor here comes from a woman in her twenties or thirties in good health and CMV-seropositive. CDR3s include the opening cysteine and the closing phenylalanine or tryptophan. A D gene is named only where the DNA matches it firmly. Expanded clones are given a class, and other clones once, few, many or no size at all.

size | D | J | V | length | CDR3 | DNA
- | - | TRBJ2-4 | TRBV29-1 | 17 | CSVGGRRQGVGKNIQYF | TGCAGCGTGGGGGGAAGGCGGCAGGGGGTAGGCAAAAACATTCAGTACTTC
few | TRBD1 | TRBJ2-2 | TRBV2 | 12 | CASRQGPGELFF | TGTGCCAGTAGACAGGGGCCCGGGGAGCTGTTTTTT
- | - | TRBJ2-2 | TRBV4-3 | 18 | CASSQGLSREEDTGELFF | TGCGCCAGCAGCCAAGGATTGTCCAGGGAGGAGGACACCGGGGAGCTGTTTTTT
- | TRBD1 | TRBJ1-2 | TRBV29-1 | 14 | CSVVGQGVYYGYTF | TGCAGCGTTGTTGGACAGGGGGTTTATTACGGCTACACCTTC
- | TRBD1 | TRBJ2-2 | TRBV9 | 16 | CANPDRVSPRTGELFF | TGTGCCAATCCGGACAGGGTAAGCCCCAGGACCGGGGAGCTGTTTTTT
- | - | TRBJ2-7 | TRBV5-1 | 14 | CASSSNGVGYEQYF | TGCGCCAGCAGCTCAAATGGAGTCGGCTACGAGCAGTACTTC
- | TRBD1 | TRBJ1-2 | TRBV5-1 | 14 | CASSQDRGREGYTF | TGCGCCAGCAGCCAGGACAGGGGCAGGGAAGGCTACACCTTC
- | - | TRBJ2-7 | TRBV21-1 | 12 | CATRDYSYEQYF | TGTGCCACTCGGGACTACTCCTACGAGCAGTACTTC
- | - | TRBJ1-2 | TRBV11-3 | 19 | CASSLNYFVAGVLSYGYTF | TGTGCCAGCAGCTTAAACTATTTCGTGGCAGGGGTCCTTTCCTATGGCTACACCTTC
few | - | TRBJ1-1 | TRBV6-6 | 14 | CASSDIIQGTEAFF | TGTGCCAGCAGTGACATAATACAGGGTACTGAAGCTTTCTTT
- | - | TRBJ2-7 | TRBV30 | 12 | CAWSEQGYEQYF | TGTGCCTGGAGTGAACAGGGCTACGAGCAGTACTTC
- | - | TRBJ2-7 | TRBV19 | 14 | CASSPRTASYEQYF | TGTGCCAGTAGTCCCCGGACAGCCTCCTACGAGCAGTACTTC
- | - | TRBJ1-2 | TRBV7-2 | 14 | CASADRNTNYGYTF | TGTGCCAGTGCTGACAGAAATACTAACTATGGCTACACCTTC
- | - | TRBJ2-1 | TRBV9 | 16 | CASSALSASSYNEQFF | TGTGCCAGCAGCGCCCTCTCAGCGAGCTCCTACAATGAGCAGTTCTTC
- | TRBD2 | TRBJ2-3 | TRBV28 | 15 | CASSPWGGWADTQYF | TGTGCCAGCAGTCCATGGGGGGGTTGGGCAGATACGCAGTATTTT